These T cell receptor beta chains were read from a single sample in a study of CXCR3-negative and CXCR3-positive naive CD8 T cells. TCRdb reprocessed the 5' RACE reads; each CDR3 protein has one entry and no DNA is given. This sample's clone table lists 7,400 or so distinct CDR3 sequences. The material sequenced was naive CXCR3- CD8+ T cells from blood. These receptors were taken from a human donor in good health. Some clones in this sample may be carry-over from other donors' samples. The CDR3 runs from the conserved cysteine through the conserved F or W. The order of the fields is clone size, J gene, V gene, CDR3 protein. Clone size is not always given. Where it is, it says once, few, many or a class for expanded clones.

size: .
J: TRBJ2-5
V: TRBV9
CDR3: CASTSGGRAQETQYF

size: .
J: TRBJ2-1
V: TRBV19
CDR3: CASSMAGDSEQFF

size: .
J: TRBJ2-1
V: TRBV7-3
CDR3: CASSSVQPDEQFF

size: .
J: TRBJ2-7
V: TRBV6-6
CDR3: CASSIQSSSYEQYF

size: .
J: TRBJ1-1
V: TRBV6-5
CDR3: CASSYSSVTEAFF

size: .
J: TRBJ2-7
V: TRBV29-1
CDR3: CSVSQGAEQYF

size: .
J: TRBJ2-1
V: TRBV7-3
CDR3: CASSLLSSEQFF

size: medium-sized
J: TRBJ1-1
V: TRBV18
CDR3: CASSPLGNMNTEAFF

size: medium-sized
J: TRBJ2-7
V: TRBV27
CDR3: CASRRGSYEQYF

size: .
J: TRBJ2-5
V: TRBV13
CDR3: CASSFNYQETQYF

size: .
J: TRBJ2-5
V: TRBV14
CDR3: CASSQNEDYQETQYF

size: .
J: TRBJ2-2
V: TRBV25-1
CDR3: CASSDLPGELFF

size: .
J: TRBJ1-5
V: TRBV7-8
CDR3: CASSSRTENNQPQHF

size: .
J: TRBJ2-2
V: TRBV28
CDR3: CASSRTTSLFNTGELFF

size: .
J: TRBJ2-7
V: TRBV20-1
CDR3: CSARDPGGFSYEQYF

size: .
J: TRBJ2-7
V: TRBV28
CDR3: CASSFVTGSPYEQYF

size: medium-sized
J: TRBJ2-2
V: TRBV12-3/TRBV12-4
CDR3: CASSFSGLGTGELFF

size: .
J: TRBJ2-3
V: TRBV29-1
CDR3: CSVDNPSSSTDTQYF

size: medium-sized
J: TRBJ2-2
V: TRBV29-1
CDR3: CSVAPTGTNTGELFF

size: .
J: TRBJ2-2
V: TRBV29-1
CDR3: CSVEEPSGAPYTGELFF

size: .
J: TRBJ2-1
V: TRBV21-1
CDR3: CASSKGAGNEQFF

size: .
J: TRBJ2-1
V: TRBV7-9
CDR3: CASSLMGIHEQFF

size: .
J: TRBJ1-1
V: TRBV20-1
CDR3: CSARVTGQGAEAFF

size: .
J: TRBJ2-7
V: TRBV5-3
CDR3: CARSLGATTYEQYF

size: medium-sized
J: TRBJ2-5
V: TRBV27
CDR3: CASSLGYGTEETQYF

size: .
J: TRBJ2-1
V: TRBV7-2
CDR3: CASSLADEPPYNEQFF